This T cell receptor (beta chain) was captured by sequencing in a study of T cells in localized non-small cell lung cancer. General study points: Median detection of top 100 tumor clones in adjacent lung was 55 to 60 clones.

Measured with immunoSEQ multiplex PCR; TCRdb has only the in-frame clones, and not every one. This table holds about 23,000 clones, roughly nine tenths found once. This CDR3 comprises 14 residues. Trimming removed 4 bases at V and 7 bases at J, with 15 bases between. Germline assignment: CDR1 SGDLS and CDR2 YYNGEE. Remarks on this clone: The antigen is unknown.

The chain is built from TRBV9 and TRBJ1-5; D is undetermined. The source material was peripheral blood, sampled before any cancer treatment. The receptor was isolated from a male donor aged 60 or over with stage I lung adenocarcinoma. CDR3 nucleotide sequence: TGTGCCAGCAGCCAAAGAAGGGATCACCAGCCCCAGCATTTT. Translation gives CASSQRRDHQPQHF.